A selection of T cell receptor beta chains follows, all from one sample in a study of T cells after yellow fever vaccination. TCRdb reprocessed the 5' RACE reads with MiXCR, giving one entry per CDR3 protein. The sample carries about 170,000 distinct CDR3 sequences, approximately 6.2% recorded once. The sample here was CD4+ T cells sorted from PBMCs, taken on the day of the first yellow fever vaccination. Receptor source: a man aged 18 to 29 who received the YFV17D yellow fever vaccine. CDR3s include the opening cysteine and the closing phenylalanine or tryptophan. The listing skips clone size in some rows; elsewhere it reads once, few, many or a size class.

V gene: TRBV6-5
clone size: many
J gene: TRBJ1-5
CDR3 protein: CASSQTVGGAQHF

V gene: TRBV6-2/TRBV6-3
clone size: many
J gene: TRBJ2-3
CDR3 protein: CASGYGQTSTDTQYF

V gene: TRBV14
clone size: many
J gene: TRBJ2-1
CDR3 protein: CASSQALGANYNEQFF

V gene: TRBV12-3/TRBV12-4
clone size: many
J gene: TRBJ2-5
CDR3 protein: CASRPHLGAGRGDETQYF

V gene: TRBV20-1
clone size: many
J gene: TRBJ1-1
CDR3 protein: CSATGPMNTEAFF

V gene: TRBV7-2
clone size: few
J gene: TRBJ2-2
CDR3 protein: CASSLLGLAGNTGELFF

V gene: TRBV7-2
clone size: many
J gene: TRBJ1-2
CDR3 protein: CASSTTLPIYYGYTF

V gene: TRBV29-1
clone size: many
J gene: TRBJ2-1
CDR3 protein: CSVVSDVRRRNEQFF

V gene: TRBV30
clone size: many
J gene: TRBJ1-1
CDR3 protein: CAWSVQQDTEAFF

V gene: TRBV4-2
clone size: many
J gene: TRBJ1-3
CDR3 protein: CASSPIDSYSGNTIYF

V gene: TRBV6-6
clone size: few
J gene: TRBJ2-4
CDR3 protein: CASSPGTPNIQYF

V gene: TRBV19
clone size: many
J gene: TRBJ1-6
CDR3 protein: CASSIQGPNSPLHF

V gene: TRBV24-1
clone size: .
J gene: TRBJ1-5
CDR3 protein: CATSDNGGTGEGQPQHF

V gene: TRBV20-1
clone size: few
J gene: TRBJ2-3
CDR3 protein: CSQSYSPPSDTQYF

V gene: TRBV18
clone size: many
J gene: TRBJ2-1
CDR3 protein: CASSPSGGNEQFF

V gene: TRBV18
clone size: many
J gene: TRBJ2-7
CDR3 protein: CASSLRSTGRYEQYF

V gene: TRBV7-3
clone size: few
J gene: TRBJ2-2
CDR3 protein: CASSLTRRVGTGELFF

V gene: TRBV19
clone size: .
J gene: TRBJ1-1
CDR3 protein: CASSGRHTEAFF

V gene: TRBV9
clone size: many
J gene: TRBJ2-1
CDR3 protein: CASSEGLFAYNEQFF

V gene: TRBV5-1
clone size: .
J gene: TRBJ1-1
CDR3 protein: CASSLGTENTEAFF

V gene: TRBV20-1
clone size: few
J gene: TRBJ2-1
CDR3 protein: CSARRAAGDEQFF

V gene: TRBV29-1
clone size: few
J gene: TRBJ1-1
CDR3 protein: CSVPVLNTEAFF

V gene: TRBV2
clone size: few
J gene: TRBJ1-1
CDR3 protein: CASSEQGGSYTEAFF

V gene: TRBV30
clone size: few
J gene: TRBJ2-4
CDR3 protein: CAWSIGGLDIQYF

V gene: TRBV5-4
clone size: few
J gene: TRBJ2-5
CDR3 protein: CASSLVDREETQYF

V gene: TRBV5-1
clone size: many
J gene: TRBJ2-1
CDR3 protein: CASSYSSSGEGNEQFF